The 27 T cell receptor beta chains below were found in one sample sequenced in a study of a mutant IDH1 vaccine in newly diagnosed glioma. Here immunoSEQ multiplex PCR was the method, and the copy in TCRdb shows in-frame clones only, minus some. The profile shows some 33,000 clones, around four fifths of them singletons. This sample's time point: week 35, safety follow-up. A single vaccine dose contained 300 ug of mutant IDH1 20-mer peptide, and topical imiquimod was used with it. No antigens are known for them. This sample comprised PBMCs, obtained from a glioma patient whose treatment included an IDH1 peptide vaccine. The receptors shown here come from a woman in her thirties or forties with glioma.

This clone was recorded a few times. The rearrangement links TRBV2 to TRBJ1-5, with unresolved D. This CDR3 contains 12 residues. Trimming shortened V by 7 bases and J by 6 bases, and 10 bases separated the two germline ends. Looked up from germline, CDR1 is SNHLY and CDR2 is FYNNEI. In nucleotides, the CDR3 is TGTGCCAGCACTATAGACGGTCAGCCCCAGCATTTT. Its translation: CASTIDGQPQHF. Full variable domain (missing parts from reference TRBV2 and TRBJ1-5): EPEVTQTPSHQVTQMGQEVILRCVPISNHLYFYWYRQILGQKVEFLVSFYNNEISEKSEIFDDQFSVERPDGSNFTLKIRSTKLEDSAMYFCASTIDGQPQHFGDGTRLSIL.

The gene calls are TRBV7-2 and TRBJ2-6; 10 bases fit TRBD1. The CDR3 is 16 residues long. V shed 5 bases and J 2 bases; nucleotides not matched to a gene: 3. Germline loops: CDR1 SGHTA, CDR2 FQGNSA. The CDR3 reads CASSATGGTGANVLTF. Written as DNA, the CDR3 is TGTGCCAGCAGCGCGACAGGGGGCACTGGGGCCAACGTCCTGACTTTC.

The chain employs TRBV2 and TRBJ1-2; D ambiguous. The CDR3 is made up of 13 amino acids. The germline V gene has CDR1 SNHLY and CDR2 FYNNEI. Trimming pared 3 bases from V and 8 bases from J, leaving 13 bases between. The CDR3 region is CASSDSLTQGYTF. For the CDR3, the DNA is TGTGCCAGCAGTGATTCACTAACTCAGGGCTACACCTTC.

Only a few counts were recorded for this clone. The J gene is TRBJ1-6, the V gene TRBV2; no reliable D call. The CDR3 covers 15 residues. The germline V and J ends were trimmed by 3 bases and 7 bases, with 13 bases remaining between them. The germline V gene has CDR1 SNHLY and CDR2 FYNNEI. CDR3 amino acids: CASSDPTVTNSPLHF. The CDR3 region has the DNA TGTGCCAGCAGTGACCCGACTGTGACCAATTCACCCCTCCACTTT.

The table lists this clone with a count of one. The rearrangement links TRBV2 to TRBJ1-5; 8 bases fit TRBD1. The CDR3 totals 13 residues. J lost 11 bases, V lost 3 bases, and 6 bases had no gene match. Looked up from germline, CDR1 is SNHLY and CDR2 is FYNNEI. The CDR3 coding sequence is TGTGCCAGCAGTGATTCCAGGGGACAGGCCCAGCATTTT. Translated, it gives CASSDSRGQAQHF.

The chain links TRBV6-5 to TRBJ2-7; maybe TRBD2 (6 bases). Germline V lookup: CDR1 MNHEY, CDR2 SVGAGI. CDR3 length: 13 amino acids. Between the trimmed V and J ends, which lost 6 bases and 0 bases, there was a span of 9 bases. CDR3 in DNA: TGTGCCAGCAGCCACGGGAGCTCCTACGAGCAGTACTTC. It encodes CASSHGSSYEQYF.

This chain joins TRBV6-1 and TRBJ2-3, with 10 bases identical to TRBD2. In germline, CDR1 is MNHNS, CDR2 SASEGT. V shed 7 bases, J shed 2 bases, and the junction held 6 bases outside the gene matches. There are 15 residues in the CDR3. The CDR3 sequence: CASTSSGGLTDTQYF. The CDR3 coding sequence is TGTGCCAGCACAAGTAGCGGGGGGCTCACAGATACGCAGTATTTT.

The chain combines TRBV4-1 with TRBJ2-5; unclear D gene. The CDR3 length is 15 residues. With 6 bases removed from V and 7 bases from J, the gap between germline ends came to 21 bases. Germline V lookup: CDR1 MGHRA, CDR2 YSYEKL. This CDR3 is CASRATWEDSGTQYF. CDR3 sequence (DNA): TGCGCCAGCAGGGCGACCTGGGAAGATTCCGGGACCCAGTACTTC.

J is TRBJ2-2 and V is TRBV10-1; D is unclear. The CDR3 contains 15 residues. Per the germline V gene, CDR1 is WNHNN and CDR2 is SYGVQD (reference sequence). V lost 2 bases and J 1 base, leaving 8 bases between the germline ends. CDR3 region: CASSEAELNTGELFF. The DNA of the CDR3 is TGCGCCAGCAGTGAGGCGGAGCTGAACACCGGGGAGCTGTTTTTT.

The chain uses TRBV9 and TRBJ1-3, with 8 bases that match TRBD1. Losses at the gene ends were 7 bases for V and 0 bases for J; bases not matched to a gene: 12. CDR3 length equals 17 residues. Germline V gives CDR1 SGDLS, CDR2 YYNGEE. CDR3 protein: CASSSGTGSFSGNTIYF. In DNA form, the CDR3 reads TGTGCCAGCTCCTCCGGGACAGGATCCTTCTCTGGAAACACCATATATTTT.

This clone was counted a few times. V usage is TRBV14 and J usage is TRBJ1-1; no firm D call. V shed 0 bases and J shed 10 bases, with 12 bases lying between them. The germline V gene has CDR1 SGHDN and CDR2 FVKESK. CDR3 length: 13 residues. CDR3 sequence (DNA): TGTGCCAGCAGCCAAGATCTCGGTGGTGGAGCTTTCTTT. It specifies CASSQDLGGGAFF.

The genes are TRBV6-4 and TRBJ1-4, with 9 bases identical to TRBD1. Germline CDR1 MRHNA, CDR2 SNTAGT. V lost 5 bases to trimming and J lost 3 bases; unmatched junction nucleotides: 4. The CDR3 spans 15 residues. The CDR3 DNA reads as TGTGCCAGCAGTCGGGGACAGGGCCCTAATGAAAAACTGTTTTTT. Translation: CASSRGQGPNEKLFF.

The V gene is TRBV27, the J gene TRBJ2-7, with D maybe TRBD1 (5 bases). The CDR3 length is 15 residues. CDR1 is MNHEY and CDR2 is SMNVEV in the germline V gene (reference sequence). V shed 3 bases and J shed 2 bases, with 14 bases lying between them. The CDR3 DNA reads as TGTGCCAGCAGTTTCCTAGGACACGGCGCCTACGAGCAGTACTTC. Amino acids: CASSFLGHGAYEQYF.

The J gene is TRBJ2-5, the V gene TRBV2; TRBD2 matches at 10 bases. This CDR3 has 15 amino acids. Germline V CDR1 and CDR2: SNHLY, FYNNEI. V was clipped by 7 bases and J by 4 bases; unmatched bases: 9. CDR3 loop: CASTQSSGGRETQYF. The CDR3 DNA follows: TGTGCCAGCACCCAGTCTAGCGGGGGAAGAGAGACCCAGTACTTC.

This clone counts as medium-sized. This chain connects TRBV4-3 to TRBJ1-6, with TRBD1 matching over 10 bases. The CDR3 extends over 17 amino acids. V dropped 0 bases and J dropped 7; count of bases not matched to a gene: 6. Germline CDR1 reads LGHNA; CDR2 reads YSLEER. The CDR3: CASSQDLDRGPNSPLHF. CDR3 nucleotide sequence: TGCGCCAGCAGCCAAGACCTCGACAGGGGGCCGAATTCACCCCTCCACTTT.

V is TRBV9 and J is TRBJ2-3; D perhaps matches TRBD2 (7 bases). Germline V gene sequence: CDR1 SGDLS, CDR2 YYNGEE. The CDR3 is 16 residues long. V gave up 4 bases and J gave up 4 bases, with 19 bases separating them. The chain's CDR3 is CASSSTVGGGADTQYF. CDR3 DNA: TGTGCCAGCAGCTCCACAGTAGGGGGGGGCGCAGATACGCAGTATTTT.

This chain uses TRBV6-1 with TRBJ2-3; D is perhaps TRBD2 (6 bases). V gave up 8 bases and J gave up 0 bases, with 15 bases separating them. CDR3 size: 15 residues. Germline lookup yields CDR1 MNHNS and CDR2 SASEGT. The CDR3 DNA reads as TGTGCCAGCGCAGGAGGGACCATAAGCACAGATACGCAGTATTTT. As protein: CASAGGTISTDTQYF.

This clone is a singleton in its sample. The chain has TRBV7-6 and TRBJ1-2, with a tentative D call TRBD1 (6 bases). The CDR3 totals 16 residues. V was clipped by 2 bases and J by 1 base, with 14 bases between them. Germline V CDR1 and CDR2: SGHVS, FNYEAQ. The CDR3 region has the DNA TGTGCCAGCAGCTTATACCCAGGCAGGGGTAACTATGGCTACACCTTC. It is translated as CASSLYPGRGNYGYTF.

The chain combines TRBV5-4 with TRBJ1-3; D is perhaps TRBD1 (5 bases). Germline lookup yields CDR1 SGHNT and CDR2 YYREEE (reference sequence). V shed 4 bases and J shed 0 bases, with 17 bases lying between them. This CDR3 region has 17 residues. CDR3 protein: CASSLGLGRASGNTIYF. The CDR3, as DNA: TGTGCCAGCAGCCTGGGGTTGGGCAGGGCCTCTGGAAACACCATATATTTT.

The CDR3 here is CATSRERDRSTNYGYTF. In nucleotides, the CDR3 is TGTGCCACCAGCAGAGAGAGAGACAGGTCGACTAACTATGGCTACACCTTC. The genes are TRBV15 and TRBJ1-2, with D tentatively TRBD1 (6 bases). This CDR3 has 17 residues. Germline loops: CDR1 LNHNV, CDR2 YYDKDF (reference sequence). Trimming cost V 0 bases and J 0 bases, with 14 bases left between them.

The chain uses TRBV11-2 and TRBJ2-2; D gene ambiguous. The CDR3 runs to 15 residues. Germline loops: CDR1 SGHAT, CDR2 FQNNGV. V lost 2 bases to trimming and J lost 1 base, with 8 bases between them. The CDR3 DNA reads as TGTGCCAGCAGCTTATTTCCGGGGAACACCGGGGAGCTGTTTTTT. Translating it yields CASSLFPGNTGELFF.

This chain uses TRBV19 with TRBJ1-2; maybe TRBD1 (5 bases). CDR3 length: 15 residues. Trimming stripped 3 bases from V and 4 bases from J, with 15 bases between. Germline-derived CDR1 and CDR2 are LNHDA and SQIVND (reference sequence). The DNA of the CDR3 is TGTGCCAGTAGTATGGGGCCGACGTCAAGCTATGGCTACACCTTC. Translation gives CASSMGPTSSYGYTF. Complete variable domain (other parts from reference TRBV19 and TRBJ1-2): DGGITQSPKYLFRKEGQNVTLSCEQNLNHDAMYWYRQDPGQGLRLIYYSQIVNDFQKGDIAEGYSVSREKKESFPLTVTSAQKNPTAFYLCASSMGPTSSYGYTFGSGTRLTVV.

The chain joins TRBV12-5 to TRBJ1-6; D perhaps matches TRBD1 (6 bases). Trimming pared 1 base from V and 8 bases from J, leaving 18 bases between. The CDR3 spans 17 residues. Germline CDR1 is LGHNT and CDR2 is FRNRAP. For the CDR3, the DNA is TGTGCTAGTGGTTTGGCACAGGGATTTCGGTGGGATTCACCCCTCCACTTT. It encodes CASGLAQGFRWDSPLHF.

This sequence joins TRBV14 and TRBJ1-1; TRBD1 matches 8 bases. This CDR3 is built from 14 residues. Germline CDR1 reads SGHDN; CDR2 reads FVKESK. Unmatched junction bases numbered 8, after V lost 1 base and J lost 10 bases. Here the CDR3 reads CASSQVTGGGGAFF. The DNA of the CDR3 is TGTGCCAGCAGCCAAGTCACAGGGGGGGGAGGAGCTTTCTTT.

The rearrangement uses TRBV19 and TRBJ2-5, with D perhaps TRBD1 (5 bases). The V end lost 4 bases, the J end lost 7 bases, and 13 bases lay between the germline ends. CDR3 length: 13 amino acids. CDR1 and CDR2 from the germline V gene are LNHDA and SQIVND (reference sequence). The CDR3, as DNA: TGTGCCAGTAGTACATACAGGAGAGGGACCCAGTACTTC. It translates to CASSTYRRGTQYF.

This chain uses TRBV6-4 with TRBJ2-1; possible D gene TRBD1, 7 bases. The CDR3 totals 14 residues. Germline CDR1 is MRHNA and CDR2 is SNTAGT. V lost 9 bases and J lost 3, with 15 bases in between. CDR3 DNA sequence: TGTGCCAGTGCTCCAGGGGGGTACTACAATGAGCAGTTCTTC. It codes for CASAPGGYYNEQFF.

Written as DNA, the CDR3 is TGCGCCAGCAGCTTGGTTAGCGGGGCCACCTACGAGCAGTACTTC. Translated, it gives CASSLVSGATYEQYF. The V call is TRBV5-1, the J call TRBJ2-7; 8 bases map to TRBD2. V gave up 0 bases and J gave up 2 bases; unmatched junction bases: 4. CDR3 length: 15 amino acids. Germline V CDR1 and CDR2: SGHRS, YFSETQ.